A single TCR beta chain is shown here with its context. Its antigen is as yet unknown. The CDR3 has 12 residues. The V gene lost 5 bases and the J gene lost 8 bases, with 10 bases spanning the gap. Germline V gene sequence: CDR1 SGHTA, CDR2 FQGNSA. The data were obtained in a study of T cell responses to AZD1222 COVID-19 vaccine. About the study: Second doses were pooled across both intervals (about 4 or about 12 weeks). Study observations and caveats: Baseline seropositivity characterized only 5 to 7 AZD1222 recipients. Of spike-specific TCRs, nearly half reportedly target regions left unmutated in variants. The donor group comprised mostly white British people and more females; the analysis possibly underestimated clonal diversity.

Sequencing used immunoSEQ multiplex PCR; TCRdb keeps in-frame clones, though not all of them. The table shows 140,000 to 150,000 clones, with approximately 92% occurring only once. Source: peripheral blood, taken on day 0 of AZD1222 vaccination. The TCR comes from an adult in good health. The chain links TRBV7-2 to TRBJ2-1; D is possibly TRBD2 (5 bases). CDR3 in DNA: TGTGCCAGCAGCCCACCGGAGGATGAGCAGTTCTTC. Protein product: CASSPPEDEQFF.